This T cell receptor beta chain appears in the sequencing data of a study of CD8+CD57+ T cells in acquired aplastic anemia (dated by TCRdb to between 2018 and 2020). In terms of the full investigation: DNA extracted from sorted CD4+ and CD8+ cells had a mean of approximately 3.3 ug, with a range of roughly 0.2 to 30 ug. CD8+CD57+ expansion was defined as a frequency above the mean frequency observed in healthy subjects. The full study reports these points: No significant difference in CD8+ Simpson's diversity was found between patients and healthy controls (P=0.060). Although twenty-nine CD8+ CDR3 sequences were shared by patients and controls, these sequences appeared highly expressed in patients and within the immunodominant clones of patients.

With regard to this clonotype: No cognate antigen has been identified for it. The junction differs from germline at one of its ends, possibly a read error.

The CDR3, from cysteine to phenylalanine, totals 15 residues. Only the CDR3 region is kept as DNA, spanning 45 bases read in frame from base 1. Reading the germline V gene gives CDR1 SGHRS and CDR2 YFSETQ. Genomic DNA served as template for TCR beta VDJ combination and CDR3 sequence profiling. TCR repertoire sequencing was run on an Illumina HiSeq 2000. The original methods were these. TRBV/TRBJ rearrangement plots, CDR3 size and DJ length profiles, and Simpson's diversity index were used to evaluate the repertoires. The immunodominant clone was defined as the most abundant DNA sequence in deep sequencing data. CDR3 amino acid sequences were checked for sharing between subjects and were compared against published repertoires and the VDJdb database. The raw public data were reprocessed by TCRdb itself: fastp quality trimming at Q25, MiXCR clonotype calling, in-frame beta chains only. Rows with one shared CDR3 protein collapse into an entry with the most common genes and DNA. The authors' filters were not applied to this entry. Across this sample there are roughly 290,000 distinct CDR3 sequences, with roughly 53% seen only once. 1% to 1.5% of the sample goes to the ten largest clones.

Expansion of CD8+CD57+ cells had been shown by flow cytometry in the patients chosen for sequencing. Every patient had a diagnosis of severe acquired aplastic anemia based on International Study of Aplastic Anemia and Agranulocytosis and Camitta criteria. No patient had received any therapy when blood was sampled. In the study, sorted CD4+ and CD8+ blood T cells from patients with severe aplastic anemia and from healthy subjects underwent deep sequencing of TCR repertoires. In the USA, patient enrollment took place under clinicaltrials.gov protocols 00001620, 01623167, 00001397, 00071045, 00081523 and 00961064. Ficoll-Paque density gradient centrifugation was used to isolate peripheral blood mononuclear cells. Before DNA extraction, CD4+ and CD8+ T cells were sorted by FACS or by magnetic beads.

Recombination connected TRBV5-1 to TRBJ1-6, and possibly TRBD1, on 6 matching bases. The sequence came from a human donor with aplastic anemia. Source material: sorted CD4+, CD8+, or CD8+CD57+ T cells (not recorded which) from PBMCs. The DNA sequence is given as TGCGCCAGCAACTTGGAGGCAGGGGTTAATTCACCCCTCCACTTT. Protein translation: CASNLEAGVNSPLHF. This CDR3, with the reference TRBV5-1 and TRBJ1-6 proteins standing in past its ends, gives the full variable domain KAGVTQTPRYLIKTRGQQVTLSCSPISGHRSVSWYQQTPGQGLQFLFEYFSETQRNKGNFPGRFSGRQFSNSRSEMNVSTLELGDSALYLCASNLEAGVNSPLHFGNGTRLTVT.